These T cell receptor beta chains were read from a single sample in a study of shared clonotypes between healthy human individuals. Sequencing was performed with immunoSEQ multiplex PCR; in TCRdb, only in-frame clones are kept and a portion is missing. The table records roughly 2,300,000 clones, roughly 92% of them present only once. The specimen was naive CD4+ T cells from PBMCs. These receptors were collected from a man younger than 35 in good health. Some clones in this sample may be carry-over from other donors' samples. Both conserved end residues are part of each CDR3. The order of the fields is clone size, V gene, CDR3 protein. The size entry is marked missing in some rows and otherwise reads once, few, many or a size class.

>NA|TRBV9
CASSVGDGTHTGELFF
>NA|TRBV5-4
CASSRGQGEYGYTF
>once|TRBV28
CASRGRSNQPQHF
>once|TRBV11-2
CASSARQGSYEQYF
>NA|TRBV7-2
CASSRHPQYEQYF
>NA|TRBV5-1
CASTYRGHDTEAFF
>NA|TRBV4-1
CASSRTEGSYEQYF
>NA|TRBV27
CAIQAGGLEGGHEQYF
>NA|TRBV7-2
CASSLNVGNEQFF
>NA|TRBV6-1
CASSEIGQGGEAFF
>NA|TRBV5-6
CASSLTGGFNTEAFF
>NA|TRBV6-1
CASSWGVVETQYF
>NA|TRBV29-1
CSVSGQGFTQYF
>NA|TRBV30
CAWSSGSYGYTF
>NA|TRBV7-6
CASSSRLADRTDTQYF
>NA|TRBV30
CAWRGLPGNRGYTF
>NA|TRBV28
CASSLGGTGGWETQYF
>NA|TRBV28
CASSLSVGYTF
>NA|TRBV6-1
CASSDRNPHNEQFF
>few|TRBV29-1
CSVPGTESYGYTF
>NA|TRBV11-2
CASSSQAGELFF
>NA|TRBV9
CASSVQQGGYTEAFF
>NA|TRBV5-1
CASSPTGGDPGYTF
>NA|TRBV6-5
CASSWTTNQETQYF
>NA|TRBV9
CASSAQPLGAGGLSYNEQFF
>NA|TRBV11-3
CASSSQATNTGELFF
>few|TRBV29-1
CSVSTGRGEKLFF
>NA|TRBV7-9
CASSGRGTSYNEQFF
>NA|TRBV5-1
CASSSQGSGGDTQYF
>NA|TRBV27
CASAGTLGQLRVYEQYF
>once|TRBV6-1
CASSPFPNTGELFF
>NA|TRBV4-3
CASARDRNSPLHF
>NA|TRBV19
CASSKGRSHYSNQPQHF
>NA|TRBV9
CASSVAERFTDTQYF
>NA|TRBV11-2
CASSPQTENTGELFF
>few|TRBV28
CASSPPGGEQYF
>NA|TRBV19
CASSIDLSGGYQMNTEAFF
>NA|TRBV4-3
CASSQATTGLLGNYGYTF
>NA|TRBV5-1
CASSPGPLSNQPQHF
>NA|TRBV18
CASSPYTGQPNYGYTF
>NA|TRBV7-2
CASSLVLAGGPVNEQFF
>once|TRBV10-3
CAISESSTGELFF
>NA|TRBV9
CASQGVSNEQFF
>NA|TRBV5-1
CASSLDPGPLNQPQHF
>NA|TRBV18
CASSPGPGTSGSEQYF
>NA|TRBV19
CASSMGTNSNQPQHF
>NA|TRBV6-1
CASSEAEEGEQYF
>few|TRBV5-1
CASSLDPVATGELFF
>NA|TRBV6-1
CASSEQGGPYNEQFF
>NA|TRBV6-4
CASKASGSPYNEQFF
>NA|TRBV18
CASSPIQGLGNQPQHF
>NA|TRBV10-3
CAISESRSTDTQYF
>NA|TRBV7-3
CASSLQGGRGETQYF
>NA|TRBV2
CASSVTRGATEAFF